This passage covers 4 T cell receptor beta chains from one sample sequenced in a study of blood T cell repertoires in COVID-19. TCRdb's copy holds only in-frame clones and misses some; the assay was immunoSEQ multiplex PCR. In the table there are more than 65,000 clones, 70% to 75% of which are singletons. Source material: peripheral blood. The receptors come from a woman in her seventies with acute or convalescent COVID-19.

The chain joins TRBV29-1 to TRBJ1-1; possibly TRBD1 for D (6 bases). CDR3 size: 13 residues. Trimming took off 4 bases at V and 1 base at J, with 10 bases between the two ends. Germline lookup yields CDR1 SQVTM and CDR2 ANQGSEA. This CDR3 is CSVVGAGNTEAFF. The CDR3 DNA sequence: TGCAGCGTTGTGGGGGCCGGGAACACTGAAGCTTTCTTT. Complete variable domain (other parts from reference TRBV29-1 and TRBJ1-1): SAVISQKPSRDICQRGTSLTIQCQVDSQVTMMFWYRQQPGQSLTLIATANQGSEATYESGFVIDKFPISRPNLTFSTLTVSNMSPEDSSIYLCSVVGAGNTEAFFGQGTRLTVV.

The rearrangement uses TRBV28 and TRBJ1-5; D is ambiguous. The CDR3 extends over 13 amino acids. Trimming took 9 bases from V and 4 from J, leaving 13 bases between them. Germline V gene lookup returns CDR1 MDHEN and CDR2 SYDVKM. The CDR3 spells CASQFRGNQPQHF. CDR3 sequence (DNA): TGTGCCAGTCAATTCCGAGGGAATCAGCCCCAGCATTTT.

The chain is built from TRBV29-1 and TRBJ1-1, with TRBD1 matching over 7 bases. Germline lookup yields CDR1 SQVTM and CDR2 ANQGSEA. The CDR3 totals 14 residues. The trim removed 5 bases at V and 1 base at J, leaving 7 bases unmatched. The CDR3 protein is CSVTGEKRNTEAFF. DNA of the CDR3: TGCAGCGTTACAGGGGAGAAAAGGAACACTGAAGCTTTCTTT.

The chain recombines TRBV18 with TRBJ2-2; maybe TRBD1 (5 bases). Looked up from germline, CDR1 is KGHSH and CDR2 is LQKENI. The V and J ends lost 6 bases and 1 base respectively, with 12 bases between them. This CDR3 has 15 residues. CDR3 DNA: TGTGCCAGCTCGCGCAGGGAACTGAACACCGGGGAGCTGTTTTTT. It translates to CASSRRELNTGELFF.